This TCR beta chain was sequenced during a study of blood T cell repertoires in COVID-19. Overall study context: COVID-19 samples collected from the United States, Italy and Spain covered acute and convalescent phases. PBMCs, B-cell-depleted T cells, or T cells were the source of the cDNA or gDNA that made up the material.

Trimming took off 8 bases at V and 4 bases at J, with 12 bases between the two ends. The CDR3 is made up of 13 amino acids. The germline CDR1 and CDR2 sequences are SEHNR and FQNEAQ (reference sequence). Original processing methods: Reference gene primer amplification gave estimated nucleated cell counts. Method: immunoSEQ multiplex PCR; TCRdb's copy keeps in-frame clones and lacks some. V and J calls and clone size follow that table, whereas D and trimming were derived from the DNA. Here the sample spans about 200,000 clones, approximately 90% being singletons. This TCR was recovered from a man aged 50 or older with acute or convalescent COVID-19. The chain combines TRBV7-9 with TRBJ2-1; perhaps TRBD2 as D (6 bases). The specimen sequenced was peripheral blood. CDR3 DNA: TGTGCCAGCTTAACCGGGGGTTACAATGAGCAGTTCTTC. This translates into CASLTGGYNEQFF. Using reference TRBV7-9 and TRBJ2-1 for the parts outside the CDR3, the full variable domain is DTGVSQNPRHKITKRGQNVTFRCDPISEHNRLYWYRQTLGQGPEFLTYFQNEAQLEKSRLLSDRFSAERPKGSFSTLEIQRTEQGDSAMYLCASLTGGYNEQFFGPGTRLTVL.